This T cell receptor beta chain was recorded in a study of Ad26.COV2.S vaccination and SARS-CoV-2 variants. Study details: Doses of Ad26.COV2.S were injected into muscle once or twice, 56 days apart.

The table came from immunoSEQ multiplex PCR; TCRdb's copy has only in-frame clones and leaves some out. The data hold roughly 500,000 clones, with around nine tenths observed a single time. The CDR3 sequence is 15 residues long. Germline CDR1 and CDR2: SEHNR and FQNEAQ (reference sequence). Deletions cut 1 base from V and 1 base from J, with 10 bases between. Treatment specified: around 19 received Ad26.COV2.S at low or high dose, single or two shots; about five received placebo; per-sample allocation not given. At day 63 after the first vaccine or placebo injection, samples were drawn. The V call is TRBV7-9, the J call TRBJ1-1; D gene uncertain. The sample in question was peripheral blood, obtained in a trial of Ad26.COV2.S vaccine versus placebo. The TCR originated in a person between 18 and 59 years old who received the Ad26.COV2.S COVID-19 vaccine or a placebo. DNA for the CDR3: TGTGCCAGCAGCTTAGTTTCTTCGGCGAACACTGAAGCTTTCTTT. This translates into CASSLVSSANTEAFF.